This T cell receptor beta chain was identified in a study of OX40 agonist ivuxolimab in advanced cancers. Study summary: Of the participants, more than 35% had some prior anti-PD-1, anti-PD-L1 or anti-CTLA-4 therapy, which was allowed.

Data came from immunoSEQ multiplex PCR; TCRdb stores just in-frame clones and leaves some out. The table includes roughly 120,000 clones, approximately 90% detected once. The CDR3 extends over 15 amino acids. V shed 2 bases and J shed 1 base, with 11 bases lying between them. The V gene's germline CDR1 is KGHSH and CDR2 LQKENI. The V gene is TRBV18, the J gene TRBJ1-1; tentatively, D is TRBD1 (6 bases). The receptor's source is an adult with an advanced solid tumor such as melanoma, head and neck, liver or kidney cancer. Here the sequenced sample was CD4+ or CD8+ T cells sorted from blood, taken in a trial of the OX40 agonist ivuxolimab. CDR3 coding DNA: TGTGCCAGCTCACCAGCGGGACAACCGAACACTGAAGCTTTCTTT. Protein product: CASSPAGQPNTEAFF.